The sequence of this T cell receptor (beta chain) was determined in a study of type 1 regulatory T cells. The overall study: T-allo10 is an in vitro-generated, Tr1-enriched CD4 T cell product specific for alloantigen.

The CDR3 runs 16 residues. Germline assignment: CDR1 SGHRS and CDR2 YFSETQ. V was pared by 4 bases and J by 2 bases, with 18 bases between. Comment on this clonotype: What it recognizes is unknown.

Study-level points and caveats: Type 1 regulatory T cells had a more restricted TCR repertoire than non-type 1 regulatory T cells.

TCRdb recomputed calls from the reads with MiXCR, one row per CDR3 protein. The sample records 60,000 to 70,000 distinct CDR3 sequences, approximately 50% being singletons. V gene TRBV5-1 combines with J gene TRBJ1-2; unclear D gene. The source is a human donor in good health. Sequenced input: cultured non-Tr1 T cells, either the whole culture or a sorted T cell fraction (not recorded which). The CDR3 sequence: CASSPRGVPKNYGYTF. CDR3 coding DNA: TGCGCCAGCAGCCCGCGTGGGGTCCCCAAAAACTATGGCTACACCTTC. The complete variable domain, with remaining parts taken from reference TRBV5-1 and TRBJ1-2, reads KAGVTQTPRYLIKTRGQQVTLSCSPISGHRSVSWYQQTPGQGLQFLFEYFSETQRNKGNFPGRFSGRQFSNSRSEMNVSTLELGDSALYLCASSPRGVPKNYGYTFGSGTRLTVV.